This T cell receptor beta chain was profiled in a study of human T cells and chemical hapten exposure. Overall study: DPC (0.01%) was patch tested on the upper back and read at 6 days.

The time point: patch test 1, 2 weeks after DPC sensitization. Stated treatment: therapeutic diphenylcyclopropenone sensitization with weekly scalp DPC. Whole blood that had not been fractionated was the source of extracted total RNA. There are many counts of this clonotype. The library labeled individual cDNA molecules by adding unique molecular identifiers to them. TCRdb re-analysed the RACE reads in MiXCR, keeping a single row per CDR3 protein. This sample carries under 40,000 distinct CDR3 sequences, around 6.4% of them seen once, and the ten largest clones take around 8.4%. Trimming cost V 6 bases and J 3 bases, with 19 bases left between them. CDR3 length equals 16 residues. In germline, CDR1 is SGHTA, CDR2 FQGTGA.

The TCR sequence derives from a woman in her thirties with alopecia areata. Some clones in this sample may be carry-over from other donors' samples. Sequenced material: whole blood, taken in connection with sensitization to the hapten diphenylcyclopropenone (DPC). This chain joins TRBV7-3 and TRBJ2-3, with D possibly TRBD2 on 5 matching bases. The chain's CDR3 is CASSHPGWSGTDTQYF. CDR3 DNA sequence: TGTGCCAGCAGTCACCCCGGATGGTCGGGGACAGATACGCAGTATTTT.